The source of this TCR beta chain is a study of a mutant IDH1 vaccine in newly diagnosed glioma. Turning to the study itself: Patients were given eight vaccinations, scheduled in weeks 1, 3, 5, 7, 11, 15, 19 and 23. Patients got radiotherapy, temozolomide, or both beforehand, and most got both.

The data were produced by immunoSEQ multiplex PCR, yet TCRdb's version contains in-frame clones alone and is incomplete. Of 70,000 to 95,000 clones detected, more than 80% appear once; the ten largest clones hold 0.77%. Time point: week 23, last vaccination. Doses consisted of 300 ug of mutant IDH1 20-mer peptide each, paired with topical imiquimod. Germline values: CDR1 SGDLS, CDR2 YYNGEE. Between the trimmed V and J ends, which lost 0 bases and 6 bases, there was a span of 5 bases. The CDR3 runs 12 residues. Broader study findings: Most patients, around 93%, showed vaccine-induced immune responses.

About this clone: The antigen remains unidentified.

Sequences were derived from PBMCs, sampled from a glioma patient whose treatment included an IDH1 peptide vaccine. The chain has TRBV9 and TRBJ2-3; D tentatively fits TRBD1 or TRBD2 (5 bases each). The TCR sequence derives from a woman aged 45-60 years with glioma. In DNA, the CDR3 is TGTGCCAGCAGCGTAGGGGGGGATACGCAGTATTTT. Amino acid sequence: CASSVGGDTQYF.